Listed here are 19 T cell receptor beta chains from one sample, sequenced in a study of cytotoxic CD8 clonotypes in ibrutinib-treated CLL. TCRdb's copy holds only in-frame clones and misses some; the assay was immunoSEQ multiplex PCR. Found here are fewer than 200,000 clones, around 80% of them singletons; the top ten hold about 4.6%. Sequencing was performed on PBMCs, taken after 24 months of ibrutinib treatment. These receptors were obtained from a human donor with chronic lymphocytic leukemia.

The chain is built from TRBV30 and TRBJ2-7, with D possibly being TRBD2 (7 bases). Germline assignment: CDR1 GTSNPN and CDR2 SVGIG (reference sequence). The CDR3 is 18 residues long. V shed 2 bases and J shed 2 bases, with 25 bases lying between them. In DNA form, the CDR3 reads TGTGCCTGGAGTACTCCTACATGGGGGGGGGCTAAGGCCTACGAGCAGTACTTC. Translation: CAWSTPTWGGAKAYEQYF.

This chain uses TRBV7-9 with TRBJ2-5; D may be TRBD1 (6 bases). The CDR3 totals 16 residues. Deletions cut 1 base from V and 3 bases from J, with 15 bases between. Per germline, CDR1 SEHNR and CDR2 FQNEAQ (reference sequence). CDR3 nucleotide sequence: TGTGCCAGCAGCTTAGTTCCCCCCAGGGGCGAAGAGACCCAGTACTTC. Its translation is CASSLVPPRGEETQYF.

In its sample, this clone was seen once. The chain uses TRBV5-1 and TRBJ2-5; maybe TRBD1 (6 bases). Germline values: CDR1 SGHRS, CDR2 YFSETQ. This CDR3 is 14 amino acids long. Trimming left V 4 bases short and J 4 bases short, with 14 bases between. CDR3 residues: CASSVQGKGETQYF. The CDR3 bases are TGCGCCAGCAGCGTACAGGGTAAGGGAGAGACCCAGTACTTC. The full variable domain, completed using reference TRBV5-1 and TRBJ2-5, is KAGVTQTPRYLIKTRGQQVTLSCSPISGHRSVSWYQQTPGQGLQFLFEYFSETQRNKGNFPGRFSGRQFSNSRSEMNVSTLELGDSALYLCASSVQGKGETQYFGPGTRLLVL.

The J gene is TRBJ2-7, the V gene TRBV7-3; D possibly matches TRBD1 or TRBD2 (5 bases each). The CDR3 sequence is 13 residues long. The V gene's germline CDR1 is SGHTA and CDR2 FQGTGA. Trimming removed 4 bases at V and 3 bases at J, with 10 bases between. The CDR3 coding sequence is TGTGCCAGCAGCTCGGGACGGAACTACGAGCAGTACTTC. Translated, it gives CASSSGRNYEQYF.

Of note for this clone: Distinct nucleotide sequences in the sample also encode this CDR3. The genes are TRBV5-1 and TRBJ1-1; D unresolved. This CDR3 contains 14 residues. V gave up 2 bases and J gave up 1 base, with 9 bases separating them. Germline CDR1 is SGHRS and CDR2 is YFSETQ. CDR3 DNA sequence: TGCGCCAGCAGCTTCGGTGGCGGGAACACTGAAGCTTTCTTT. Residues: CASSFGGGNTEAFF.

This clone turned up a few times. The chain couples TRBV6-5 to TRBJ2-2; maybe TRBD2 (7 bases). CDR1 is MNHEY, CDR2 SVGAGI, per germline. This CDR3 is 15 amino acids long. The V end lost 0 bases, the J end lost 4 bases, and 9 bases lay between the germline ends. CDR3 amino acids: CASSYSRGPTGELFF. The CDR3 coding sequence is TGTGCCAGCAGTTACTCGCGGGGGCCCACCGGGGAGCTGTTTTTT.

The chain combines TRBV6-5 with TRBJ2-1; no reliable D call. This CDR3 has 16 residues. Germline-derived CDR1 and CDR2 are MNHEY and SVGAGI. Trimming removed 1 base from V and 0 bases from J, with 10 bases in between. DNA of the CDR3: TGTGCCAGCAGTTACTGGGCAGCTCCCTCCTACAATGAGCAGTTCTTC. It codes for CASSYWAAPSYNEQFF.

This clone was observed many times. The chain is built from TRBV18 and TRBJ2-7; the match to TRBD2 covers 7 bases. CDR1 is KGHSH, CDR2 LQKENI, per germline. The CDR3 has 15 amino acids. Trimming took 1 base from V and 2 from J; bases not matched to a gene: 5. Written as DNA, the CDR3 is TGTGCCAGCTCACCACAGGCTGCGGGGGCCTACGAGCAGTACTTC. Translated: CASSPQAAGAYEQYF.

There are many counts of this clone. The rearrangement links TRBV6-4 to TRBJ2-2; tentative D call: TRBD2 (6 bases). V gave up 5 bases and J gave up 5 bases, with 15 bases separating them. CDR1 and CDR2 from the germline V gene are MRHNA and SNTAGT. The length of the CDR3 is 15 residues. CDR3 DNA: TGTGCCAGCAGTCCTAGTGGGGGAGGAACCGGGGAGCTGTTTTTT. This gives the protein CASSPSGGGTGELFF.

The CDR3 DNA is TGTGCCAGCAGCTTCTTTATGGGCTACACCTTC. The encoded protein is CASSFFMGYTF. The genes are TRBV5-5 and TRBJ1-2, with D uncertain. Germline V CDR1 and CDR2: SGHKS, YYEKEE (reference sequence). The CDR3 length is 11 residues. V dropped 2 bases and J dropped 8 bases, with 7 bases sitting between them.

V usage is TRBV7-3 and J usage is TRBJ2-2, with D tentatively TRBD1 (5 bases). V was trimmed by 3 bases and J by 0 bases, leaving 11 bases between them. Germline CDR1 and CDR2: SGHTA and FQGTGA. The CDR3 runs to 16 residues. The CDR3, as DNA: TGTGCCAGCAGCTTGGTGACAGCCGCGAACACCGGGGAGCTGTTTTTT. This encodes CASSLVTAANTGELFF.

The chain joins TRBV28 to TRBJ1-2; D may be TRBD1 (5 bases). V was trimmed by 5 bases and J by 4 bases, leaving 14 bases between them. CDR3 length: 14 residues. In germline, CDR1 is MDHEN, CDR2 SYDVKM. CDR3 loop: CASSPGTSGYGYTF. Here the CDR3 DNA reads TGTGCCAGCAGTCCGGGGACCTCGGGCTATGGCTACACCTTC.

The chain employs TRBV30 and TRBJ1-6; 8 bases agree with TRBD1. The ends lost 3 bases at V and 10 bases at J; junction bases unmatched: 8. Germline V lookup: CDR1 GTSNPN, CDR2 SVGIG (reference sequence). The CDR3 length is 14 residues. The CDR3, as DNA: TGTGCCTGGAGGGCCGGGACAGGCACATCACCCCTCCACTTT. Translation gives CAWRAGTGTSPLHF.

This sequence joins TRBV4-2 and TRBJ2-5; 7 bases map to TRBD1. CDR1 and CDR2 (germline): LGHNA, YNFKEQ. CDR3 size: 16 residues. Germline trimming cut 1 base from V and 3 bases from J; bases unmatched to any gene: 8. CDR3 region: CASSQVRGHGKETQYF. CDR3 in DNA: TGTGCCAGCAGCCAAGTTAGGGGGCATGGAAAAGAGACCCAGTACTTC.

J is TRBJ2-7 and V is TRBV5-6, with D possibly being TRBD2 (6 bases). The germline V gene encodes CDR1 SGHDT and CDR2 YYEEEE. CDR3 length equals 14 residues. V lost 0 bases, J lost 4 bases, and 11 bases lay in between. CDR3 DNA: TGTGCCAGCAGCTTGGGCGTTGGGACTTACGAGCAGTACTTC. This codes for CASSLGVGTYEQYF.

The genes are TRBV9 and TRBJ2-5; either TRBD1 or TRBD2 may supply D (6 bases each). Germline V gene sequence: CDR1 SGDLS, CDR2 YYNGEE. Between the trimmed V and J ends, which lost 0 bases and 0 bases, there was a span of 9 bases. The CDR3 is made up of 15 amino acids. CDR3 coding DNA: TGTGCCAGCAGCGTAGGGGGGGCGTACCAAGAGACCCAGTACTTC. Its protein is CASSVGGAYQETQYF.

CDR3 region: CASSYFTSGNEQFF. CDR3 bases: TGTGCCAGCAGTTATTTCACTAGCGGCAATGAGCAGTTCTTC. This sequence joins TRBV6-5 and TRBJ2-1; TRBD2 aligns across 8 bases. V lost 3 bases and J lost 6; bases outside the gene matches: 4. The CDR3 consists of 14 residues. Germline lookup yields CDR1 MNHEY and CDR2 SVGAGI.

The chain combines TRBV4-1 with TRBJ2-7; 7 bases fit TRBD1. The V segment lost 1 base and the J segment 2 bases; nucleotides outside the gene matches: 5. CDR3 length equals 15 residues. The germline gives CDR1 MGHRA, CDR2 YSYEKL. The CDR3 region is CASSQGGGFTYEQYF. The CDR3 bases are TGCGCCAGCAGCCAAGGAGGGGGCTTTACCTACGAGCAGTACTTC.

The chain employs TRBV7-2 and TRBJ1-2; tentatively, D is TRBD1 (6 bases). The V gene lost 5 bases and the J gene lost 4 bases, with 17 bases spanning the gap. The CDR3 has 15 amino acids. Germline CDR1 reads SGHTA; CDR2 reads FQGNSA. CDR3 region: CASSEGSGASYGYTF. DNA for the CDR3: TGTGCCAGCAGCGAAGGATCGGGGGCGTCCTATGGCTACACCTTC.